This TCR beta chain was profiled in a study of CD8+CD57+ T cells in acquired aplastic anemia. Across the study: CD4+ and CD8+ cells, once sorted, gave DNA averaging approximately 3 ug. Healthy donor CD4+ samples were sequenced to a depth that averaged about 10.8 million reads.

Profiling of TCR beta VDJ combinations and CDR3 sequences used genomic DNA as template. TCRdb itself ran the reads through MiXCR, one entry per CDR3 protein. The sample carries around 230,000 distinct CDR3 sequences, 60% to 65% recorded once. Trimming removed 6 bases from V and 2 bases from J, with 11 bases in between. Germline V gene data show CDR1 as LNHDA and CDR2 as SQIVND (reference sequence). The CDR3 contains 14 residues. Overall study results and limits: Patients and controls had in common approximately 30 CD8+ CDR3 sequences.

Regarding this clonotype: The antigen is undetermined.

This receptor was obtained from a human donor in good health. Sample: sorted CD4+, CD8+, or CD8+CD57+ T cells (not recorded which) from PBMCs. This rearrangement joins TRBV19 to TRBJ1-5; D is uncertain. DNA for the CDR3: TGTGCCAGTAGCCTGACGACGGGCAATCAGCCCCAGCATTTT. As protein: CASSLTTGNQPQHF.